This TCR beta chain was observed in a study of PD-1 blockade in classical Hodgkin lymphoma. Overall study findings and caveats: The authors excluded patients who started nivolumab under 1 year after ASCT.

Concerning this clone itself: What it binds is not known.

Every patient was affected by relapse after autologous stem cell transplantation, while exposure to brentuximab vedotin was not uniform. Repertoires were generated with immunoSEQ multiplex PCR, while TCRdb's copy carries only in-frame clones and drops some. The repertoire has roughly 40,000 clones, over 70% of them found once; the top ten carry 9%. V dropped 3 bases and J dropped 6; count of bases not matched to a gene: 6. Germline assignment: CDR1 SQVTM and CDR2 ANQGSEA. CDR3 length: 13 amino acids. The chain joins TRBV29-1 to TRBJ2-7; 9 bases are a match to TRBD1. This TCR was recovered from a human donor with classical Hodgkin lymphoma. Sequenced here: peripheral blood mononuclear cells (PBMCs), sampled at baseline. This chain's CDR3 is CSVEVQDRGEQYF. CDR3 bases: TGCAGCGTTGAGGTCCAGGACAGGGGCGAGCAGTACTTC.